Shown below are 18 T cell receptor beta chains from a single sample sequenced in a study of OX40 agonist ivuxolimab in advanced cancers. The repertoire was sequenced with immunoSEQ multiplex PCR; TCRdb's copy has only in-frame clones and lacks some. Here the sample spans 50,000 to 70,000 clones, under 90% being singletons. Source: CD4+ or CD8+ T cells sorted from blood, taken in a trial of the OX40 agonist ivuxolimab. All receptors come from an adult with an advanced solid tumor such as melanoma, head and neck, liver or kidney cancer.

J is TRBJ2-7 and V is TRBV4-1, with TRBD1 identical over 7 bases. V dropped 4 bases and J dropped 2; count of bases not matched to a gene: 2. The germline CDR1 and CDR2 sequences are MGHRA and YSYEKL. This CDR3 contains 13 residues. CDR3 bases: TGCGCCAGCAGCCTCGGGACAGCCTACGAGCAGTACTTC. Translating gives CASSLGTAYEQYF.

The chain carries TRBV6-1 and TRBJ1-1; 10 bases match TRBD1. The CDR3 is made up of 15 amino acids. From germline, CDR1 is MNHNS and CDR2 SASEGT. Trimming removed 6 bases from V and 1 base from J; junction bases left unmatched: 5. CDR3 sequence: CASRTGGAGNTEAFF. CDR3 nucleotide sequence: TGTGCCAGCAGGACAGGGGGCGCGGGGAACACTGAAGCTTTCTTT.

This chain joins TRBV9 and TRBJ1-1; TRBD1 matches 7 bases. The CDR3 contains 15 residues. The V gene end was trimmed by 4 bases and the J gene end by 0 bases; junction bases not matched to a gene: 6. Germline V gene lookup returns CDR1 SGDLS and CDR2 YYNGEE. The CDR3 nucleotides read TGTGCCAGCAGCCCGCTGACAGGGATGAACACTGAAGCTTTCTTT. Its protein is CASSPLTGMNTEAFF.

This chain uses TRBV5-6 with TRBJ1-1, with D tentatively TRBD1 (5 bases). CDR1 is SGHDT and CDR2 is YYEEEE in the germline V gene. The CDR3 sequence is 17 residues long. The ends were cut back, 4 bases at V and 1 base at J, with 20 bases in the middle. The CDR3 coding sequence is TGTGCCAGCAGCCCCCCGAATAATGGGCAGGGGAACACTGAAGCTTTCTTT. This sequence encodes CASSPPNNGQGNTEAFF.

This rearrangement joins TRBV28 to TRBJ2-3; D possibly corresponds to TRBD2 (5 bases). Germline assignment: CDR1 MDHEN and CDR2 SYDVKM. This CDR3 has 17 amino acids. The V end lost 8 bases, the J end lost 0 bases, and 21 bases lay between the germline ends. The CDR3 region is CASSEGGGPGSTDTQYF. The CDR3 DNA sequence: TGTGCCAGCTCTGAAGGCGGAGGACCGGGAAGCACAGATACGCAGTATTTT.

The J gene is TRBJ2-5, the V gene TRBV11-3, with TRBD2 matching 11 bases. This CDR3 is 17 amino acids long. The germline CDR1 and CDR2 sequences are SGHNT and YENEEA. Losses at the gene ends were 7 bases for V and 1 base for J; bases not matched to a gene: 11. The CDR3 DNA sequence: TGTGCCAGCAACCGGAGGTCCGGGACTAGCGGCCAAGAGACCCAGTACTTC. This translates into CASNRRSGTSGQETQYF. The variable domain in full, completed from reference TRBV11-3 and TRBJ2-5, reads EAGVVQSPRYKIIEKKQPVAFWCNPISGHNTLYWYLQNLGQGPELLIRYENEEAVDDSQLPKDRFSAERLKGVDSTLKIQPAELGDSAVYLCASNRRSGTSGQETQYFGPGTRLLVL.

This chain joins TRBV9 and TRBJ2-1, with D perhaps TRBD2 (5 bases). This CDR3 is built from 16 residues. V was shortened by 1 base and J by 0 bases, with 11 bases between the two germline ends. Germline V gene lookup returns CDR1 SGDLS and CDR2 YYNGEE. This CDR3 reads CASSVSSGSSYNEQFF. The CDR3 nucleotides are TGTGCCAGCAGCGTATCTTCGGGGAGCTCCTACAATGAGCAGTTCTTC.

The rearrangement uses TRBV29-1 and TRBJ2-1; D may be TRBD2 (7 bases). The ends were cut back, 5 bases at V and 9 bases at J, with 20 bases in the middle. CDR1 and CDR2 from the germline V gene are SQVTM and ANQGSEA. CDR3 length: 14 amino acids. CDR3 loop: CSVKKGGVSGEQFF. For the CDR3, the DNA is TGCAGCGTTAAGAAAGGGGGGGTCAGTGGTGAGCAGTTCTTC.

The chain has TRBV4-1 and TRBJ1-6, with a weak D call TRBD1 (5 bases). The CDR3 has 16 residues. CDR1 is MGHRA, CDR2 YSYEKL, per germline. V was shortened by 0 bases and J by 7 bases, with 13 bases between the two germline ends. CDR3 sequence (DNA): TGCGCCAGCAGCCAAGAGAGCAGATGGGGCAATTCACCCCTCCACTTT. This gives the protein CASSQESRWGNSPLHF.

The genes are TRBV28 and TRBJ2-7, with 11 bases lining up with TRBD2. Trimming at V came to 10 bases and at J to 6 bases, leaving 11 bases not matched to a gene. There are 14 residues in the CDR3. Germline values: CDR1 MDHEN, CDR2 SYDVKM. The CDR3 protein is CATLAGGQWGEQYF. The CDR3 bases are TGTGCCACCTTAGCGGGAGGGCAGTGGGGCGAGCAGTACTTC. Complete variable domain (other parts from reference TRBV28 and TRBJ2-7): DVKVTQSSRYLVKRTGEKVFLECVQDMDHENMFWYRQDPGLGLRLIYFSYDVKMKEKGDIPEGYSVSREKKERFSLILESASTNQTSMYLCATLAGGQWGEQYFGPGTRLTVT.

This clone was detected once. The chain is built from TRBV5-1 and TRBJ2-3; tentative D call: TRBD1 (5 bases). The V gene lost 0 bases and the J gene lost 6 bases, with 8 bases spanning the gap. CDR3 length equals 13 residues. Germline V gene lookup returns CDR1 SGHRS and CDR2 YFSETQ. The CDR3 DNA follows: TGCGCCAGCAGCTTGGGGGGCTCGGATACGCAGTATTTT. Encoded protein: CASSLGGSDTQYF.

The V call is TRBV6-1, the J call TRBJ1-2, with 8 bases lining up with TRBD1. The V segment lost 6 bases and the J segment 8 bases; nucleotides outside the gene matches: 11. CDR1 is MNHNS, CDR2 SASEGT, per germline. This CDR3 comprises 14 residues. CDR3 sequence reads: CASREGQVVGGYTF. The CDR3 region has the DNA TGTGCCAGCAGGGAGGGACAGGTCGTCGGGGGCTACACCTTC.

The rearrangement uses TRBV7-2 and TRBJ2-4; D gene ambiguous. The V gene lost 0 bases and the J gene lost 0 bases, with 6 bases spanning the gap. Per germline, CDR1 SGHTA and CDR2 FQGNSA. The CDR3 has 15 amino acids. CDR3 in DNA: TGTGCCAGCAGCTTAGCGCTTTCAGCCAAAAACATTCAGTACTTC. This encodes CASSLALSAKNIQYF.

The sample holds one count of this clone. This chain uses TRBV19 with TRBJ2-5; no firm D call. Between the trimmed V and J ends, which lost 6 bases and 1 base, there was a span of 12 bases. This CDR3 has 14 amino acids. CDR1 and CDR2 (germline): LNHDA, SQIVND (reference sequence). CDR3 residues: CASSPGSSQETQYF. DNA of the CDR3: TGTGCCAGTAGCCCTGGATCCTCCCAAGAGACCCAGTACTTC.

The CDR3 protein is CASSKQGTNEKLFF. For the CDR3, the DNA is TGTGCCAGCAGCAAACAGGGAACTAATGAAAAACTGTTTTTT. The chain has TRBV27 and TRBJ1-4; D is possibly TRBD1 (6 bases). CDR1 and CDR2 (germline): MNHEY, SMNVEV (reference sequence). V was shortened by 6 bases and J by 1 base, with 9 bases between the two germline ends. The CDR3 length is 14 residues.

The genes are TRBV28 and TRBJ1-6; D not certain. The CDR3 loop spans 13 amino acids. Trimming took 4 bases from V and 6 from J, leaving 7 bases between them. Per the germline V gene, CDR1 is MDHEN and CDR2 is SYDVKM. The CDR3 DNA sequence: TGTGCCAGCAGTTCCGGACCTAATTCACCCCTCCACTTT. It yields the protein CASSSGPNSPLHF.

This clone was counted between two and nine times. The chain combines TRBV27 with TRBJ1-5, with D unresolved. V lost 3 bases and J lost 5, with 8 bases in between. Germline V gives CDR1 MNHEY, CDR2 SMNVEV (reference sequence). This CDR3 region has 13 residues. The CDR3 sequence is CASSFGEYQPQHF. The CDR3 DNA reads TGTGCCAGCAGTTTCGGCGAATATCAGCCCCAGCATTTT.

The chain combines TRBV11-3 with TRBJ2-2, with 7 bases matching TRBD1. The CDR3 is 15 amino acids. The V gene's germline CDR1 is SGHNT and CDR2 YENEEA. V shed 3 bases and J 3 bases; nucleotides not matched to a gene: 4. CDR3 in DNA: TGTGCCAGCAGCTTGAGACAGGGATACACCGGGGAGCTGTTTTTT. Its translation: CASSLRQGYTGELFF.